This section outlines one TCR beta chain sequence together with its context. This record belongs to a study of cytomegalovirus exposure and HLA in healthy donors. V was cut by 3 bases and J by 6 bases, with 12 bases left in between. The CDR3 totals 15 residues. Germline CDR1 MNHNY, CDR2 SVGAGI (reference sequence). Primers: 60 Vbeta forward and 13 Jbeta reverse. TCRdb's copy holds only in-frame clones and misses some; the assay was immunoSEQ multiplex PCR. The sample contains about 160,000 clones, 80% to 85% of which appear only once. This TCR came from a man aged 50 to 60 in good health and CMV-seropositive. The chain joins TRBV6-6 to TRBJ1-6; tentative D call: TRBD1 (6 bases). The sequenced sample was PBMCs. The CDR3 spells CASSYRGGGNSPLHF. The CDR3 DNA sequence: TGTGCCAGCAGTTATAGGGGGGGTGGTAATTCACCCCTCCACTTT.